This T cell receptor (beta chain) was profiled in a study of cytomegalovirus exposure and HLA in healthy donors. Findings and caveats of the study: Presence/absence analyses rested on an assumption that sequencing depth was roughly uniform across donors. After further analysis at a later stage, 16,951 TCR beta sequences were associated with HLA alleles at 0.05 false discovery rate. Analysis performed later showed TCR beta chains linked to HLA being more clonally expanded than equally common others.

The CDR3 covers 13 residues. CDR1 MDHEN and CDR2 SYDVKM come from the germline V gene. As for this clone: What it binds is unknown.

In the PCR, 60 Vbeta and 13 Jbeta primers were used. Profiling relied on immunoSEQ multiplex PCR, and the TCRdb table lists in-frame clones only, not all of them. The sample has some 170,000 clones, about three quarters seen once. The specimen sequenced was PBMCs. This TCR was recovered from a man in his forties in good health and CMV-seropositive. This rearrangement joins TRBV28 to TRBJ1-2; D is possibly TRBD1 (6 bases). The CDR3 region has the DNA TGTGCAACCGCCACAGGGTTCTCTTATGGCTACACCTTC. Protein: CATATGFSYGYTF.